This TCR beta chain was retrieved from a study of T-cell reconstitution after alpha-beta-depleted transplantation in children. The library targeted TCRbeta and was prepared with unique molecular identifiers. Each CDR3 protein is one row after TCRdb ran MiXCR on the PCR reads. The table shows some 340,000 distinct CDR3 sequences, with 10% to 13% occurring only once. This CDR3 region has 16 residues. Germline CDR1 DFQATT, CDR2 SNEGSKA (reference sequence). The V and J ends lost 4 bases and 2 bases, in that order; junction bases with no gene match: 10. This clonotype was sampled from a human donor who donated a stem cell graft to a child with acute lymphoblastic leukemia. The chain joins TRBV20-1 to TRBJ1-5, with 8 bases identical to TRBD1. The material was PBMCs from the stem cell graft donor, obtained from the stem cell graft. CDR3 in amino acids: CSAIPGGSLGNQPQHF. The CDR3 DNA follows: TGCAGTGCTATCCCAGGGGGCAGTTTAGGCAATCAGCCCCAGCATTTT.